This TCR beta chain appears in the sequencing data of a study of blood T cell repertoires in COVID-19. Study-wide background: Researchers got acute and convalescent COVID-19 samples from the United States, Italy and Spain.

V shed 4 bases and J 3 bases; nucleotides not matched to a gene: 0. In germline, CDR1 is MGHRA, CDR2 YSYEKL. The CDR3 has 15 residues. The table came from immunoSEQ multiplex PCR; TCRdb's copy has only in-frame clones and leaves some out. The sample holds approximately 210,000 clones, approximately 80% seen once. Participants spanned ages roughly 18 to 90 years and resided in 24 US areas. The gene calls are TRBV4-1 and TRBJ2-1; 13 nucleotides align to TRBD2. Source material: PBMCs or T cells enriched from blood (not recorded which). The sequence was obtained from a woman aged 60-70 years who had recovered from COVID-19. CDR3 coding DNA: TGCGCCAGCAGCCGACTAGCGGGGGGCTACAATGAGCAGTTCTTC. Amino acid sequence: CASSRLAGGYNEQFF.